The 27 T cell receptor beta chains given below trace back to one sample, sequenced in a study of regulatory T cells in long-lasting Graves disease. Time point: persistent/refractory GD, antithyroid drugs over 5 years with positive TRAb. Researchers made the TCR library from RNA that was extracted from PBMCs. Building of the TCR beta libraries involved iRepertoire HTBI primers and Arm-PCR of CDR3 regions. TCRdb used MiXCR to reprocess the multiplex PCR reads, holding one entry per CDR3 protein. The table has roughly 470,000 distinct CDR3 sequences, less than 25% seen once. The source material was peripheral blood mononuclear cells (PBMCs), sampled when the disease was refractory, from a patient treated with antithyroid drugs. The source of these receptors is a female donor with Graves disease.

Ten or more counts support this clonotype. This rearrangement joins TRBV12-3 or TRBV12-4 to TRBJ1-5, with 7 nucleotides matching TRBD1. The trim removed 6 bases at V and 2 bases at J, leaving 7 bases unmatched. The CDR3 has 15 residues. CDR3 protein: CASSGTDLGNQPQHF. DNA of the CDR3: TGTGCCAGCAGCGGGACAGACCTGGGCAATCAGCCCCAGCATTTT.

The V gene is TRBV18, the J gene TRBJ2-4, with D possibly being TRBD2 (6 bases). The CDR3 contains 16 residues. Looked up from germline, CDR1 is KGHSH and CDR2 is LQKENI. Trimming pared 6 bases from V and 0 bases from J, leaving 15 bases between. The CDR3: CASSPREILAKNIQYF. The CDR3 DNA sequence: TGTGCCAGCTCCCCTCGGGAGATACTAGCCAAAAACATTCAGTACTTC.

Points on this clonotype: A single base separates this from a much larger clone, so it may be a read error. This rearrangement joins TRBV11-2 to TRBJ2-7, with TRBD1 matching 7 bases. This CDR3 comprises 16 residues. V trimming: 5 bases; J trimming: 2 bases; junction bases outside the gene matches: 12. In germline, CDR1 is SGHAT, CDR2 FQNNGV. CDR3 sequence: CASSPGQGVLPYEQYF. CDR3 nucleotides: TGTGCCAGCAGCCCGGGGCAGGGGGTACTCCCCTACGAGCAGTACTTC. Together with reference TRBV11-2 and TRBJ2-7, the CDR3 gives the full variable domain: EAGVAQSPRYKIIEKRQSVAFWCNPISGHATLYWYQQILGQGPKLLIQFQNNGVVDDSQLPKDRFSAERLKGVDSTLKIQPAKLEDSAVYLCASSPGQGVLPYEQYFGPGTRLTVT.

This clonotype was counted at least ten times. This sequence joins TRBV12-3 or TRBV12-4 and TRBJ1-2; tentatively, D is TRBD1 (6 bases). V lost 6 bases, J lost 4 bases, and 12 bases lay in between. The CDR3 has 13 amino acids. CDR3 nucleotides: TGTGCCAGCAGCCTAGACAGGATCTATGGCTACACCTTC. Protein sequence: CASSLDRIYGYTF.

The DNA of the CDR3 is TGCGCCAGCAGCTTTGGGCAGGGTTTGGTTTCCGAGCAGTACTTC. Its translation is CASSFGQGLVSEQYF. The genes are TRBV5-1 and TRBJ2-7; D might be TRBD1 (5 bases). V lost 2 bases and J 6 bases, leaving 18 bases between the germline ends. The CDR3 totals 15 residues. CDR1 SGHRS and CDR2 YFSETQ come from the germline V gene.

The sample holds many counts of this clonotype. This chain links TRBV12-3 or TRBV12-4 with TRBJ1-4, with D possibly being TRBD1 (5 bases). Trimming took off 6 bases at V and 10 bases at J, with 21 bases between the two ends. This CDR3 comprises 15 residues. CDR3 DNA: TGTGCCAGCAGCTCCCGACAGAGAGTGGATGGAAAACTGTTTTTT. It translates to CASSSRQRVDGKLFF.

The chain recombines TRBV7-2 with TRBJ1-2; the D gene is possibly TRBD1 (5 bases). V dropped 6 bases and J dropped 2 bases, with 10 bases sitting between them. The CDR3 has 13 residues. The germline V gene has CDR1 SGHTA and CDR2 FQGNSA. CDR3 coding DNA: TGTGCCAGCAGGCGTGACAGAAACTATGGCTACACCTTC. Translated, it gives CASRRDRNYGYTF.

In its sample, this clonotype was seen many times. The chain has TRBV10-3 and TRBJ1-1; 7 bases match TRBD1. This CDR3 region has 15 residues. Germline V gene sequence: CDR1 ENHRY, CDR2 SYGVKD. V dropped 2 bases and J dropped 1; count of bases not matched to a gene: 4. The CDR3 spells CAISEPGQSNTEAFF. CDR3 nucleotides: TGTGCCATCAGTGAGCCGGGACAGTCGAACACTGAAGCTTTCTTT.

Comments on this clonotype: This may come from a read error, since a much larger clone is one base off. The V call is TRBV6-9, the J call TRBJ1-1; 7 bases match TRBD1. The V gene end was trimmed by 4 bases and the J gene end by 0 bases; junction bases not matched to a gene: 8. Per germline, CDR1 MNHGY and CDR2 SVAAGI. This CDR3 spans 16 amino acids. This CDR3 is CASSCSSGGMNTEAFF. The CDR3 nucleotides are TGTGCCAGCAGTTGCTCATCAGGGGGGATGAACACTGAAGCTTTCTTT.

This chain links TRBV7-2 with TRBJ2-3; TRBD2 agrees at 9 bases. CDR1 and CDR2 (germline): SGHTA, FQGNSA. The CDR3 is 16 residues long. J was trimmed by 3 bases and V by 2 bases; bases with no gene match: 6. This chain's CDR3 is CASSLLAGMWTDTQYF. The DNA for the CDR3 is TGTGCCAGCAGCTTACTAGCGGGAATGTGGACAGATACGCAGTATTTT.

The sample holds many counts of this clonotype. The J gene is TRBJ2-5, the V gene TRBV6-2 or TRBV6-3; D unclear. V was trimmed by 0 bases and J by 2 bases, leaving 7 bases between them. This CDR3 is built from 14 residues. Germline-derived CDR1 and CDR2 are MNHEY and SVGEGT. DNA of the CDR3: TGTGCCAGCAGTTACTCGAGGCTGCAAGAGACCCAGTACTTC. Translating it yields CASSYSRLQETQYF.

This clonotype was detected ten times or more. This chain joins TRBV12-3 or TRBV12-4 and TRBJ1-1; no clear D. The CDR3 length is 14 residues. The ends were cut back, 7 bases at V and 1 base at J, with 13 bases in the middle. As DNA, the CDR3 is TGTGCCAGCACTCTACAGTGGGCGAACACTGAAGCTTTCTTT. Encoded protein: CASTLQWANTEAFF.

This clonotype has only a few counts. The chain employs TRBV5-1 and TRBJ2-5; TRBD1 is a possible D gene (5 bases). Germline lookup yields CDR1 SGHRS and CDR2 YFSETQ. This CDR3 is built from 14 residues. Trimming removed 0 bases from V and 3 bases from J, with 9 bases in between. The CDR3 DNA sequence: TGCGCCAGCAGCTTGGAGGGGCCCAAAGAGACCCAGTACTTC. Its translation: CASSLEGPKETQYF.

Concerning this clonotype itself: A read error may produce the germline difference seen at one junction end. V is TRBV11-2 and J is TRBJ1-5, with D perhaps TRBD1 (5 bases). Looked up from germline, CDR1 is SGHAT and CDR2 is FQNNGV. The CDR3 runs to 15 residues. The CDR3 loop is CVSSPWGDSNQPQHF. For the CDR3, the DNA is TGTGTCAGCAGCCCCTGGGGGGATAGCAATCAGCCCCAGCATTTT.

This chain links TRBV4-1 with TRBJ2-3; 13 bases align to TRBD2. The CDR3 loop spans 18 amino acids. V was clipped by 1 base and J by 4 bases; unmatched bases: 8. Germline CDR1 reads MGHRA; CDR2 reads YSYEKL. The CDR3 DNA reads as TGCGCCAGCAGCCAAGCCCCCGGACTAGCGGGAGCTTCAGATACGCAGTATTTT. Translated: CASSQAPGLAGASDTQYF.

This clonotype appeared many times. This chain joins TRBV28 and TRBJ1-5; 7 bases align to TRBD1. Losses at the gene ends were 2 bases for V and 2 bases for J; bases not matched to a gene: 6. The germline V gene has CDR1 MDHEN and CDR2 SYDVKM. This CDR3 has 16 residues. The DNA of the CDR3 is TGTGCCAGCAGTTTAACAGGGGCGGTCGGCAATCAGCCCCAGCATTTT. Translation: CASSLTGAVGNQPQHF.

The V call is TRBV7-2, the J call TRBJ2-7, with D uncertain. Germline V gene sequence: CDR1 SGHTA, CDR2 FQGNSA. V was cut by 7 bases and J by 2 bases, with 12 bases left in between. This CDR3 region has 13 residues. The CDR3 is CASKNLLTYEQYF. The CDR3 DNA reads as TGTGCCAGCAAAAATCTACTAACCTACGAGCAGTACTTC.

This clonotype showed up just a few times. Since a much larger clone is just one base distant, this may be a read error. The chain employs TRBV28 and TRBJ2-7; D not resolved. Germline V gene sequence: CDR1 MDHEN, CDR2 SYDVKM. The germline V and J ends were trimmed by 8 bases and 6 bases, with 17 bases remaining between them. The CDR3 has 13 residues. CDR3 sequence reads: CASQLDGNCEQYF. The CDR3 region has the DNA TGTGCCAGCCAATTGGACGGAAACTGCGAGCAGTACTTC.

This clonotype was seen many times. The chain couples TRBV28 to TRBJ1-5; 9 bases are a match to TRBD1. The J segment lost 0 bases and the V segment lost 4 bases, leaving 7 bases of the junction unmatched. Germline CDR1 reads MDHEN; CDR2 reads SYDVKM. The CDR3 runs to 17 residues. The CDR3 spells CASSSIQGAFSNQPQHF. CDR3 DNA: TGTGCCAGCAGTTCCATACAGGGGGCGTTTAGCAATCAGCCCCAGCATTTT.

This clonotype was seen many times. This chain joins TRBV7-2 and TRBJ2-7; 13 positions match TRBD2. V was clipped by 1 base and J by 3 bases; unmatched bases: 9. Germline V gene sequence: CDR1 SGHTA, CDR2 FQGNSA. The CDR3 has 18 amino acids. The CDR3 loop reads CASSLELAGGPYFYEQYF. DNA of the CDR3: TGTGCCAGCAGCTTAGAACTAGCGGGAGGGCCCTATTTCTACGAGCAGTACTTC.

The gene calls are TRBV9 and TRBJ2-7; D unclear. This CDR3 has 15 residues. CDR1 and CDR2 from the germline V gene are SGDLS and YYNGEE. Between the trimmed V and J ends, which lost 0 bases and 7 bases, there was a span of 17 bases. The CDR3 region is CASSVAWDSGREQYF. The CDR3 DNA is TGTGCCAGCAGCGTAGCTTGGGATTCGGGTCGGGAGCAGTACTTC.

This clonotype was recorded a few times. The chain carries TRBV5-1 and TRBJ2-6, with D perhaps TRBD1 (6 bases). V lost 4 bases and J lost 0, with 11 bases in between. The CDR3 is 16 residues long. Germline CDR1 and CDR2: SGHRS and YFSETQ. The CDR3 is CASSPRDISGANVLTF. The CDR3 DNA is TGCGCCAGCAGCCCACGGGACATCTCTGGGGCCAACGTCCTGACTTTC.

V usage is TRBV11-2 and J usage is TRBJ2-2; 10 bases agree with TRBD1. The trim removed 5 bases at V and 5 bases at J, leaving 17 bases unmatched. CDR1 is SGHAT and CDR2 is FQNNGV in the germline V gene. The CDR3 sequence is 19 residues long. In DNA form, the CDR3 reads TGTGCCAGCAGCCAATTCTGGGACAGGGGACGTAGTCTGACCGGGGAGCTGTTTTTT. It specifies CASSQFWDRGRSLTGELFF.

This clonotype turned up a few times. V and J are TRBV15 and TRBJ2-6; D possibly corresponds to TRBD2 (5 bases). In germline, CDR1 is LNHNV, CDR2 YYDKDF (reference sequence). CDR3 length: 12 amino acids. Trimming pared 8 bases from V and 5 bases from J, leaving 7 bases between. The CDR3 here is CATSGRANVLTF. The CDR3 DNA follows: TGTGCCACCTCGGGGAGGGCCAACGTCCTGACTTTC.

This clonotype was found many times. This chain connects TRBV24-1 to TRBJ1-2; the match to TRBD1 covers 7 bases. This CDR3 contains 16 residues. CDR1 is KGHDR, CDR2 SFDVKD, per germline. V dropped 3 bases and J dropped 4; count of bases not matched to a gene: 10. This chain's CDR3 is CATSDPGEGALYGYTF. As DNA, the CDR3 is TGTGCCACCAGTGATCCTGGGGAGGGGGCTCTCTATGGCTACACCTTC.

V gene TRBV7-2 combines with J gene TRBJ2-2; 10 bases agree with TRBD2. The V segment lost 6 bases and the J segment 4 bases; nucleotides outside the gene matches: 11. Per the germline V gene, CDR1 is SGHTA and CDR2 is FQGNSA. The CDR3 is made up of 17 amino acids. CDR3 loop: CASSPKRTSGITGELFF. The CDR3 region has the DNA TGTGCCAGCAGTCCCAAAAGAACTAGCGGGATCACCGGGGAGCTGTTTTTT.

This clonotype was counted between two and nine times. The chain carries TRBV6-9 and TRBJ2-5; D not resolved. Deletions cut 4 bases from V and 5 bases from J, with 17 bases between. Germline CDR1 and CDR2: MNHGY and SVAAGI. The CDR3 spans 15 residues. The CDR3 coding sequence is TGTGCCAGCAGTTTCAGAAATAGGGTAGGGGAGACCCAGTACTTC. Translation gives CASSFRNRVGETQYF.